This TCR beta chain was sequenced during a study of T cells in Graves' hyperthyroidism and ophthalmopathy. Germline-derived CDR1 and CDR2 are DFQATT and SNEGSKA (reference sequence). This CDR3 is built from 12 residues. J gave up 10 bases and V 5 bases, and 4 bases lay outside the gene matches. In this sample, this clonotype turned up many times. RNA transcripts were the template for amplifying TCR beta CDR3 regions. A first-round RT-PCR of the TCR CDR3 used the HTBI primer set. TCRdb called the multiplex PCR reads again in MiXCR, with one record for every CDR3 protein. The data show around 800,000 distinct CDR3 sequences, with around 38% seen just once and approximately 10% held by the top ten.

The chain is built from TRBV20-1 and TRBJ1-6; 8 bases are a match to TRBD1. Sequenced material: blood. The sequence came from a man between 18 and 29 years old with Graves' hyperthyroidism. The CDR3 loop is CSARQGISPLHF. The CDR3 DNA sequence: TGCAGTGCTCGACAGGGGATCTCACCCCTCCACTTT.